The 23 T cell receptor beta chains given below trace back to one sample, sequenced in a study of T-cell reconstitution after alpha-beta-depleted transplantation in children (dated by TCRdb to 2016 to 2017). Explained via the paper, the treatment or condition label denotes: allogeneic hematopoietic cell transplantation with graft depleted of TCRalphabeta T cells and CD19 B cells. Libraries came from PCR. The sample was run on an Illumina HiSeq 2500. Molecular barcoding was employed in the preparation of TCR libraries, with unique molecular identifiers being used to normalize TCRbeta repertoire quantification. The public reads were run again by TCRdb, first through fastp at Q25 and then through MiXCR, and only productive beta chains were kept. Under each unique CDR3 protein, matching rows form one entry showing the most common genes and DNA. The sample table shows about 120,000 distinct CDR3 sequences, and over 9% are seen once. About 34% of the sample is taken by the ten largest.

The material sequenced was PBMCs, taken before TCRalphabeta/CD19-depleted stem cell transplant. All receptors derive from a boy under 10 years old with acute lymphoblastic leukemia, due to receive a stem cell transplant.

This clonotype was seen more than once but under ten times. CDR3 in DNA: TGTGCCAGCAGCCCTCTAGTGACAGATACGCAGTATTTT. Amino acid sequence: CASSPLVTDTQYF. V gene TRBV14 combines with J gene TRBJ2-3, with no clear D. The CDR3 is 13 residues long. V lost 4 bases, J lost 3 bases, and 8 bases lay in between. Germline CDR1 and CDR2: SGHDN and FVKESK.

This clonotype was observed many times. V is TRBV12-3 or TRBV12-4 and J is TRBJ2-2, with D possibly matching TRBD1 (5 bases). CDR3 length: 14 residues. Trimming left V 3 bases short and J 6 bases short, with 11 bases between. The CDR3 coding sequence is TGTGCCAGCAGTTTTCAGGGTGCAGCCGGGGAGCTGTTTTTT. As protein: CASSFQGAAGELFF.

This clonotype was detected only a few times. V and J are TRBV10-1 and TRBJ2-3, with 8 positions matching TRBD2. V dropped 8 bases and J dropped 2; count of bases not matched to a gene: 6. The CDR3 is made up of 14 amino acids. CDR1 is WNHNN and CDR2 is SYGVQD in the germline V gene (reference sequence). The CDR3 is CASASGSITDTQYF. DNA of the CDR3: TGCGCCAGCGCCAGCGGGAGTATCACAGATACGCAGTATTTT.

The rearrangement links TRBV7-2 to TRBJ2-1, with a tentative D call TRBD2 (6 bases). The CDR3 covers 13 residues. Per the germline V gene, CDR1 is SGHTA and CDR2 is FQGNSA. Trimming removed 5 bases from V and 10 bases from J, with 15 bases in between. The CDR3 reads CASSRATGLEQFF. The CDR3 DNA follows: TGTGCCAGCAGCCGAGCGACGGGACTGGAGCAGTTCTTC.

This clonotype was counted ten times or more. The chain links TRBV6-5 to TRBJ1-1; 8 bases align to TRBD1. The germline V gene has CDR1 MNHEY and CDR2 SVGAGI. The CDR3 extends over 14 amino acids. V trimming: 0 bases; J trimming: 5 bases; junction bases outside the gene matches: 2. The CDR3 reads CASSYSTGATEAFF. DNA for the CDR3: TGTGCCAGCAGTTACTCGACAGGGGCTACTGAAGCTTTCTTT.

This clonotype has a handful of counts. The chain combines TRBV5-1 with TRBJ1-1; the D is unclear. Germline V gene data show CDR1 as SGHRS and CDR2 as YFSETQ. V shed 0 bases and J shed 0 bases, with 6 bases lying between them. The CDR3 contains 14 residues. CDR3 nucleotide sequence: TGCGCCAGCAGCTTGGACGGGATGAACACTGAAGCTTTCTTT. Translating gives CASSLDGMNTEAFF. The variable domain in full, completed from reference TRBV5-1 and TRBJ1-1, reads KAGVTQTPRYLIKTRGQQVTLSCSPISGHRSVSWYQQTPGQGLQFLFEYFSETQRNKGNFPGRFSGRQFSNSRSEMNVSTLELGDSALYLCASSLDGMNTEAFFGQGTRLTVV.

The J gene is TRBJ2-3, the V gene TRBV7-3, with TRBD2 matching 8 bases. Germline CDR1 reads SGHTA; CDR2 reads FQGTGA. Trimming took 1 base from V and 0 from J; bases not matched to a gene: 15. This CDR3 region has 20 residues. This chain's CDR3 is CASSLRREREMRASTDTQYF. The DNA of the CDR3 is TGTGCCAGCAGCTTAAGGCGCGAGCGGGAGATGCGAGCTAGCACAGATACGCAGTATTTT.

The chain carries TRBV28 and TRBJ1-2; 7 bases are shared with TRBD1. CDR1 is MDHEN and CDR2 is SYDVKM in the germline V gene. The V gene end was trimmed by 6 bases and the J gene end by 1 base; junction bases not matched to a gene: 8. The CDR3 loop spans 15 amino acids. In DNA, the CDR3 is TGTGCCAGCAGCTCAGGGGGGACAGATAACTATGGCTACACCTTC. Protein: CASSSGGTDNYGYTF.

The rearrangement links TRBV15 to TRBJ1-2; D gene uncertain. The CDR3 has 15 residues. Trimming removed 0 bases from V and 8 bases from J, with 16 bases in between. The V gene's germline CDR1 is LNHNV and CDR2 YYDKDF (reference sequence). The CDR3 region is CATSRDRSGSEGYTF. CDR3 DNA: TGTGCCACCAGCAGAGATAGGTCTGGCAGCGAGGGCTACACCTTC.

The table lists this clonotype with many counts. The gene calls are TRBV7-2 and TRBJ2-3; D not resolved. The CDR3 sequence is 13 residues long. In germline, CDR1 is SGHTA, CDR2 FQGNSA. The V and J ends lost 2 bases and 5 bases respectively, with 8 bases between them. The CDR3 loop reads CASSLNVGDTQYF. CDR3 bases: TGTGCCAGCAGCTTAAACGTAGGAGATACGCAGTATTTT.

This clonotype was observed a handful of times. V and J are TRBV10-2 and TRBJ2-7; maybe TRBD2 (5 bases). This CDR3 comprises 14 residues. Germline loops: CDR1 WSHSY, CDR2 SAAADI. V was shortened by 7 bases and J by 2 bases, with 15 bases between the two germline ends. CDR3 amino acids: CASTPDGAAYEQYF. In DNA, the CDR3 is TGCGCCAGCACCCCGGACGGAGCGGCCTACGAGCAGTACTTC.

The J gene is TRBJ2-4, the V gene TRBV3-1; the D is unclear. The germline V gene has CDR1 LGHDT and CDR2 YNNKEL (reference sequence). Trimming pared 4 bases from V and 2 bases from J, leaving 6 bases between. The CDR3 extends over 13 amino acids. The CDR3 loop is CASSLRTKNIQYF. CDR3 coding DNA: TGTGCCAGCAGCCTACGGACCAAAAACATTCAGTACTTC.

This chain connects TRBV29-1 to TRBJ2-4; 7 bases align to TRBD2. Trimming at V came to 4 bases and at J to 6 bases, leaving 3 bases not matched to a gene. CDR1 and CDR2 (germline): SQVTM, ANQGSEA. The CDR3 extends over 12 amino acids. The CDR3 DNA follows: TGCAGCGTTGGCAGGGAGGGAAACATTCAGTACTTC. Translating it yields CSVGREGNIQYF.

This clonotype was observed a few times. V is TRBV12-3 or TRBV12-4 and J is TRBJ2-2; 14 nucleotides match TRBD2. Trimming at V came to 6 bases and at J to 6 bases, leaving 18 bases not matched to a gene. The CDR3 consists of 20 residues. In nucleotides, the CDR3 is TGTGCCAGCAGCTTACTGGCGAGGGGACTAGCGGGAGTAGGCGCCGGGGAGCTGTTTTTT. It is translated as CASSLLARGLAGVGAGELFF.

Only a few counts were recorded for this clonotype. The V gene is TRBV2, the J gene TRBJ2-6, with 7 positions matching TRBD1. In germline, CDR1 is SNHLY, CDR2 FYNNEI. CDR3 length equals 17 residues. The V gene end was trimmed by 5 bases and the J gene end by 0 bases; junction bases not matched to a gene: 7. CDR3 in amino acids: CASSPRTGTSGANVLTF. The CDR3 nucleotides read TGTGCCAGCAGTCCCCGGACAGGTACCTCTGGGGCCAACGTCCTGACTTTC.

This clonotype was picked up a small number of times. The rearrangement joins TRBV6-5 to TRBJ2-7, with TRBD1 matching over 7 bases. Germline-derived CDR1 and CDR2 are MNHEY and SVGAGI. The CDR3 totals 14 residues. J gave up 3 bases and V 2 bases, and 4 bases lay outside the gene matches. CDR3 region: CASSYGTGVYEQYF. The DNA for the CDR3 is TGTGCCAGCAGTTACGGTACAGGGGTCTACGAGCAGTACTTC.

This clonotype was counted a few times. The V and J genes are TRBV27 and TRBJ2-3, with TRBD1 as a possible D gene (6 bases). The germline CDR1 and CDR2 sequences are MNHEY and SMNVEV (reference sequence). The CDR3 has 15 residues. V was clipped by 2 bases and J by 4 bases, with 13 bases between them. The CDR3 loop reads CASSLGAGAADTQYF. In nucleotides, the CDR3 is TGTGCCAGCAGTTTAGGGGCAGGGGCGGCAGATACGCAGTATTTT.

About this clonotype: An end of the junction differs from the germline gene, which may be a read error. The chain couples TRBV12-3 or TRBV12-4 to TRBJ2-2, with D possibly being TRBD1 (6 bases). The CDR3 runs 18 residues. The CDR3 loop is CAISLERTERLRTGELFF. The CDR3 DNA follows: TGTGCCATCAGTTTAGAACGGACAGAGCGTCTGAGGACCGGGGAGCTGTTTTTT.

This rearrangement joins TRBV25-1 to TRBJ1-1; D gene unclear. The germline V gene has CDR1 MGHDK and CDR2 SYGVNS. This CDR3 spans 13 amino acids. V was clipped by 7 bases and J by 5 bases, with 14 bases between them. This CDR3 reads CASKRTSRTEAFF. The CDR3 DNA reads TGTGCCAGCAAGCGGACCTCAAGGACTGAAGCTTTCTTT.

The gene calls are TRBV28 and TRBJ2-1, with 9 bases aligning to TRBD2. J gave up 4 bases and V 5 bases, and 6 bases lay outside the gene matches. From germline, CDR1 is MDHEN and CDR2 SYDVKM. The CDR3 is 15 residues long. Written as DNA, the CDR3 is TGTGCCAGCAGTCCCGCGCTAGCGGGATACAATGAGCAGTTCTTC. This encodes CASSPALAGYNEQFF.

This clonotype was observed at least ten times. DNA of the CDR3: TGTGCCAGCAGCTTATATGGCGAATCCTACAATGAGCAGTTCTTC. The encoded protein is CASSLYGESYNEQFF. The chain recombines TRBV7-3 with TRBJ2-1; D is undetermined. V lost 2 bases and J lost 1, with 9 bases in between. CDR1 is SGHTA, CDR2 FQGTGA, per germline. CDR3 length equals 15 residues.

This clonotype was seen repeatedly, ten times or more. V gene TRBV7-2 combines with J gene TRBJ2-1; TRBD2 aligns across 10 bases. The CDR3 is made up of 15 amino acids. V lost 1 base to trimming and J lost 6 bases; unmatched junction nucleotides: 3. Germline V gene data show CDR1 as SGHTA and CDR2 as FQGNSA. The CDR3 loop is CASSLGLAGLNEQFF. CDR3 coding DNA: TGTGCCAGCAGCTTAGGACTAGCGGGTCTCAATGAGCAGTTCTTC.

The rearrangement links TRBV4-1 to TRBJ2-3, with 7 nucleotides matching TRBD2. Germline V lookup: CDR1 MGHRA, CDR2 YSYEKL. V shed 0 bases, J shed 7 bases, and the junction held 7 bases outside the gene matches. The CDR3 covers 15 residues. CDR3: CASSQDRLAANTQYF. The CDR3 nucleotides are TGCGCCAGCAGCCAAGATCGGCTAGCGGCAAATACGCAGTATTTT.